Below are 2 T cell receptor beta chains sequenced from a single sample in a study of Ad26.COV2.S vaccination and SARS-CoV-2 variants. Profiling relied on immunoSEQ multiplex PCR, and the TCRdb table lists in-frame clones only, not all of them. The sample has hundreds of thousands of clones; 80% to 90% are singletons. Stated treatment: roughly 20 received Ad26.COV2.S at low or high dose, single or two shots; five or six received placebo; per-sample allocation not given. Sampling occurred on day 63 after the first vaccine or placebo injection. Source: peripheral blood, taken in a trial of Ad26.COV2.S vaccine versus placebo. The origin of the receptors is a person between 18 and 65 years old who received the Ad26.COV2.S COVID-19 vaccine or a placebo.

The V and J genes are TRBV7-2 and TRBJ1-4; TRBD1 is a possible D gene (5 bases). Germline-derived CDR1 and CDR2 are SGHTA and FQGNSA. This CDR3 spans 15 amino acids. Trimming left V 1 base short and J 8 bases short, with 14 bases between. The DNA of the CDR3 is TGTGCCAGCAGCTTAGAAAGGGGAGGTGGAGAAAAACTGTTTTTT. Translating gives CASSLERGGGEKLFF. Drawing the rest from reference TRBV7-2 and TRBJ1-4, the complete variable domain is GAGVSQSPSNKVTEKGKDVELRCDPISGHTALYWYRQSLGQGLEFLIYFQGNSAPDKSGLPSDRFSAERTGGSVSTLTIQRTQQEDSAVYLCASSLERGGGEKLFFGSGTQLSVL.

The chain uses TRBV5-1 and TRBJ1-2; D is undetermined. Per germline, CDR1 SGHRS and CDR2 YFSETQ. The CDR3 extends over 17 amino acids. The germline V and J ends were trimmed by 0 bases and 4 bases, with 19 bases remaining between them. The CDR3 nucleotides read TGCGCCAGCAGCTTGGACGGTGACACTGACTTTTTCTATGGCTACACCTTC. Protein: CASSLDGDTDFFYGYTF.